These 18 T cell receptor beta chains came from one sample sequenced in a study of OX40 agonist ivuxolimab in advanced cancers. Sequenced by immunoSEQ multiplex PCR; TCRdb stores in-frame clones only, minus some. The sample holds 60,000 or so clones, 70% to 90% seen once. The starting material was CD4+ or CD8+ T cells sorted from blood, obtained in a trial of the OX40 agonist ivuxolimab. The receptor source for this set is an adult with an advanced solid tumor such as melanoma, head and neck, liver or kidney cancer.

The chain recombines TRBV27 with TRBJ1-1, with D perhaps matching TRBD1 (6 bases). Germline V gene sequence: CDR1 MNHEY, CDR2 SMNVEV (reference sequence). V shed 0 bases and J shed 3 bases, with 11 bases lying between them. This CDR3 region has 15 residues. Written as DNA, the CDR3 is TGTGCCAGCAGTTTATCGGGGCCAGGGGACACTGAAGCTTTCTTT. Encoded protein: CASSLSGPGDTEAFF.

The rearrangement uses TRBV5-4 and TRBJ2-7; D gene ambiguous. V was trimmed by 5 bases and J by 3 bases, leaving 9 bases between them. The germline V gene has CDR1 SGHNT and CDR2 YYREEE (reference sequence). The CDR3 is 12 residues long. CDR3 DNA sequence: TGTGCCAGCAGTACGCCCCTCTACGAGCAGTACTTC. Protein product: CASSTPLYEQYF.

The V call is TRBV6-1, the J call TRBJ2-6, with D hard to call. The CDR3 is 14 amino acids. V was cut by 2 bases and J by 0 bases, with 2 bases left in between. The germline CDR1 and CDR2 sequences are MNHNS and SASEGT. The CDR3 region has the DNA TGTGCCAGCAGTGAAAACTCTGGGGCCAACGTCCTGACTTTC. This translates into CASSENSGANVLTF.

The gene calls are TRBV13 and TRBJ2-1; D call uncertain. This CDR3 contains 15 residues. Germline V gene sequence: CDR1 PRHDT, CDR2 FYEKMQ (reference sequence). Trimming took 3 bases from V and 0 from J, leaving 9 bases between them. The CDR3, as DNA: TGTGCCAGCAGCTTTAAATCGAGCTCCTACAATGAGCAGTTCTTC. Translation gives CASSFKSSSYNEQFF.

The chain has TRBV6-5 and TRBJ2-7, with 8 bases matching TRBD2. CDR3 length: 14 amino acids. Germline CDR1 is MNHEY and CDR2 is SVGAGI. The ends lost 0 bases at V and 6 bases at J; junction bases unmatched: 4. The CDR3: CASSYSGTRGEQYF. For the CDR3, the DNA is TGTGCCAGCAGTTACTCGGGGACTAGAGGCGAGCAGTACTTC.

The chain has TRBV7-9 and TRBJ1-4; TRBD1 matches at 9 bases. Germline CDR1 and CDR2: SEHNR and FQNEAQ (reference sequence). The CDR3 extends over 14 amino acids. V gave up 5 bases and J gave up 7 bases; unmatched junction bases: 5. The CDR3 region is CASSPGTGREKLFF. DNA for the CDR3: TGTGCCAGCAGCCCCGGGACAGGGCGTGAAAAACTGTTTTTT.

The V call is TRBV14, the J call TRBJ2-1, with D possibly being TRBD1 (5 bases). The V gene's germline CDR1 is SGHDN and CDR2 FVKESK. Trimming shortened V by 4 bases and J by 10 bases, and 14 bases separated the two germline ends. There are 13 residues in the CDR3. Here the CDR3 DNA reads TGTGCCAGCAGCCCCAACAAGGGGCAGGAGCAGTTCTTC. This encodes CASSPNKGQEQFF. The variable domain in full, with the rest retrieved from reference TRBV14 and TRBJ2-1, is EAGVTQFPSHSVIEKGQTVTLRCDPISGHDNLYWYRRVMGKEIKFLLHFVKESKQDESGMPNNRFLAERTGGTYSTLKVQPAELEDSGVYFCASSPNKGQEQFFGPGTRLTVL.

This chain uses TRBV13 with TRBJ1-1; maybe TRBD1 (5 bases). This CDR3 contains 13 residues. CDR1 and CDR2 from the germline V gene are PRHDT and FYEKMQ (reference sequence). V was trimmed by 5 bases and J by 7 bases, leaving 14 bases between them. DNA of the CDR3: TGTGCCAGCAGCCAATACACCGGGGGTGAAGCTTTCTTT. Amino acid sequence: CASSQYTGGEAFF.

The rearrangement links TRBV6-5 to TRBJ1-5; no definite D call. The germline V and J ends were trimmed by 6 bases and 5 bases, with 17 bases remaining between them. The germline gives CDR1 MNHEY, CDR2 SVGAGI. This CDR3 is 15 amino acids long. CDR3 amino acids: CASSPRNVWDQPQHF. The CDR3 DNA follows: TGTGCCAGCAGCCCCAGGAACGTGTGGGATCAGCCCCAGCATTTT.

This chain uses TRBV6-6 with TRBJ1-4; a possible D gene is TRBD1 (6 bases). Germline assignment: CDR1 MNHNY and CDR2 SVGAGI (reference sequence). The V end lost 7 bases, the J end lost 0 bases, and 15 bases lay between the germline ends. The CDR3 is 16 amino acids. In DNA form, the CDR3 reads TGTGCCAGCATTGGGGGCTGGGGTTCAACTAATGAAAAACTGTTTTTT. This codes for CASIGGWGSTNEKLFF.

J is TRBJ2-7 and V is TRBV5-6, with D unresolved. The V end lost 0 bases, the J end lost 2 bases, and 6 bases lay between the germline ends. The CDR3 runs 13 residues. The germline V gene encodes CDR1 SGHDT and CDR2 YYEEEE. The CDR3 DNA sequence: TGTGCCAGCAGCTTGGACTTGGCCTACGAGCAGTACTTC. Translating it yields CASSLDLAYEQYF.

The chain carries TRBV19 and TRBJ2-6; D might be TRBD1 (6 bases). Per germline, CDR1 LNHDA and CDR2 SQIVND (reference sequence). The CDR3 covers 16 residues. The ends were cut back, 6 bases at V and 2 bases at J, with 14 bases in the middle. CDR3 loop: CASRKPTGTGANVLTF. As DNA, the CDR3 is TGTGCCAGTAGGAAACCCACAGGGACTGGGGCCAACGTCCTGACTTTC.

The genes are TRBV29-1 and TRBJ2-2, with 7 bases matching TRBD1. Germline CDR1 and CDR2: SQVTM and ANQGSEA. V shed 3 bases, J shed 3 bases, and the junction held 10 bases outside the gene matches. The CDR3 runs to 16 residues. The CDR3 region is CSVDVGRGSYTGELFF. The CDR3 region has the DNA TGCAGCGTTGATGTAGGCAGGGGGAGCTACACCGGGGAGCTGTTTTTT.

The chain carries TRBV19 and TRBJ2-5; 8 bases match TRBD2. Looked up from germline, CDR1 is LNHDA and CDR2 is SQIVND (reference sequence). This CDR3 has 17 amino acids. The V segment lost 1 base and the J segment 1 base; nucleotides outside the gene matches: 8. CDR3 protein: CASSIGGAGGRQETQYF. The DNA for the CDR3 is TGTGCCAGTAGTATAGGCGGCGCGGGAGGTCGCCAAGAGACCCAGTACTTC.

CDR3 sequence (DNA): TGTGCCAGTAGTATCCCCGGACAGGCACGGGAGCCCCAGCATTTT. Its protein product is CASSIPGQAREPQHF. The rearrangement joins TRBV19 to TRBJ1-5; the match to TRBD1 covers 7 bases. The length of the CDR3 is 15 residues. Germline CDR1 reads LNHDA; CDR2 reads SQIVND (reference sequence). Unmatched junction bases numbered 10, after V lost 3 bases and J lost 8 bases.

The chain couples TRBV18 to TRBJ2-3, with D perhaps matching TRBD1 (6 bases). V dropped 4 bases and J dropped 1 base, with 12 bases sitting between them. The germline V gene has CDR1 KGHSH and CDR2 LQKENI. The CDR3 extends over 15 amino acids. CDR3 amino acids: CASSQQGLGTDTQYF. DNA for the CDR3: TGTGCCAGCTCACAACAGGGTTTGGGCACAGATACGCAGTATTTT.

The chain couples TRBV6-1 to TRBJ1-2; a weak D match, TRBD1 (6 bases). V lost 2 bases and J lost 2, with 12 bases in between. CDR1 and CDR2 (germline): MNHNS, SASEGT. The CDR3 runs to 15 residues. In DNA form, the CDR3 reads TGTGCCAGCAGTGAAAAGCAGGGGCAGAACTATGGCTACACCTTC. It yields the protein CASSEKQGQNYGYTF.

This sequence joins TRBV7-9 and TRBJ2-7, with D possibly TRBD1 on 6 matching bases. CDR1 and CDR2 (germline): SEHNR, FQNEAQ (reference sequence). Trimming stripped 0 bases from V and 2 bases from J, with 8 bases between. This CDR3 contains 14 residues. Here the CDR3 reads CASSLAAGAYEQYF. In DNA, the CDR3 is TGTGCCAGCAGCTTAGCGGCAGGGGCCTACGAGCAGTACTTC. Looking up the rest from reference TRBV7-9 and TRBJ2-7 gives the full variable domain: DTGVSQNPRHKITKRGQNVTFRCDPISEHNRLYWYRQTLGQGPEFLTYFQNEAQLEKSRLLSDRFSAERPKGSFSTLEIQRTEQGDSAMYLCASSLAAGAYEQYFGPGTRLTVT.